The next 32 T cell receptor beta chains were all read from a single sample in a study of cytomegalovirus exposure and HLA in healthy donors. Use of 60 Vbeta and 13 Jbeta primers characterized the PCR. Method: immunoSEQ multiplex PCR; TCRdb's copy keeps in-frame clones and lacks some. The repertoire holds approximately 73,000 clones, roughly 80% seen once, with 20% to 25% in the top ten. The sample comprised PBMCs. These receptors all stem from a middle-aged woman in good health and CMV-seropositive.

The J gene is TRBJ1-2, the V gene TRBV19; D may be TRBD1 (5 bases). This CDR3 is 15 amino acids long. V was trimmed by 0 bases and J by 7 bases, leaving 15 bases between them. From germline, CDR1 is LNHDA and CDR2 SQIVND (reference sequence). CDR3: CASSIDGGTLGGYTF. In nucleotides, the CDR3 is TGTGCCAGTAGTATAGATGGCGGGACCCTGGGTGGCTACACCTTC.

The chain joins TRBV7-2 to TRBJ2-7, with 13 bases lining up with TRBD2. The V segment lost 5 bases and the J segment 2 bases; nucleotides outside the gene matches: 3. The CDR3 covers 15 residues. Germline loops: CDR1 SGHTA, CDR2 FQGNSA. The CDR3 nucleotides are TGTGCCAGCAGCCAGGGACTAGCGGGACCCTACGAGCAGTACTTC. This codes for CASSQGLAGPYEQYF.

The chain uses TRBV2 and TRBJ1-5; TRBD1 might be the D (6 bases). The germline V gene encodes CDR1 SNHLY and CDR2 FYNNEI. The CDR3 runs 15 residues. V was pared by 8 bases and J by 0 bases, with 14 bases between. CDR3: CASGERGYSNQPQHF. As DNA, the CDR3 is TGTGCCAGCGGGGAGAGGGGGTATAGCAATCAGCCCCAGCATTTT.

Only one count was recorded for this clone. The chain recombines TRBV6-5 with TRBJ2-5; possible D gene TRBD1, 6 bases. V was cut by 6 bases and J by 5 bases, with 13 bases left in between. Looked up from germline, CDR1 is MNHEY and CDR2 is SVGAGI. The CDR3 extends over 13 amino acids. This chain's CDR3 is CASRRTALETQYF. CDR3 sequence (DNA): TGTGCCAGCAGACGGACAGCCTTGGAGACCCAGTACTTC.

This chain links TRBV6-1 with TRBJ1-4; D unclear. In germline, CDR1 is MNHNS, CDR2 SASEGT. V was trimmed by 4 bases and J by 0 bases, leaving 9 bases between them. The CDR3 sequence is 15 residues long. The CDR3 reads CASSAQHATNEKLFF. CDR3 in DNA: TGTGCCAGCAGTGCACAGCACGCAACTAATGAAAAACTGTTTTTT.

The chain is built from TRBV7-2 and TRBJ2-2; 10 bases are shared with TRBD1. This CDR3 spans 13 amino acids. Germline trimming cut 10 bases from V and 3 bases from J; bases unmatched to any gene: 2. Germline assignment: CDR1 SGHTA and CDR2 FQGNSA. The CDR3, as DNA: TGTGCCACGGACAGGGGGGACACCGGGGAGCTGTTTTTT. Translated, it gives CATDRGDTGELFF. Based on the CDR3 plus reference TRBV7-2 and TRBJ2-2, the full variable domain is GAGVSQSPSNKVTEKGKDVELRCDPISGHTALYWYRQSLGQGLEFLIYFQGNSAPDKSGLPSDRFSAERTGGSVSTLTIQRTQQEDSAVYLCATDRGDTGELFFGEGSRLTVL.

The chain joins TRBV19 to TRBJ2-1; a weak D match, TRBD2 (6 bases). The CDR3 length is 13 residues. With 3 bases removed from V and 10 bases from J, the gap between germline ends came to 13 bases. The germline CDR1 and CDR2 sequences are LNHDA and SQIVND (reference sequence). The CDR3 nucleotides read TGTGCCAGTAGTATTACCACTAGCAGCGAGCAGTTCTTC. Translating it yields CASSITTSSEQFF.

For the CDR3, the DNA is TGTGCCAGCAGCTCAGAAAAACTGTTTTTT. This gives the protein CASSSEKLFF. This sequence joins TRBV7-9 and TRBJ1-4; D remains ambiguous. Germline CDR1 is SEHNR and CDR2 is FQNEAQ (reference sequence). This CDR3 contains 10 residues. The V and J ends lost 4 bases and 8 bases respectively, with 2 bases between them.

The rearrangement uses TRBV29-1 and TRBJ2-3; unclear D gene. The germline V and J ends were trimmed by 6 bases and 4 bases, with 8 bases remaining between them. The germline V gene encodes CDR1 SQVTM and CDR2 ANQGSEA. The CDR3 runs 11 residues. The DNA of the CDR3 is TGCAGCGTCCCTACCCCAGATACGCAGTATTTT. Amino acid sequence: CSVPTPDTQYF.

This CDR3 reads CASSLLAGSSYEQYF. DNA for the CDR3: TGTGCCAGCAGTTTACTAGCGGGATCCTCCTACGAGCAGTACTTC. The rearrangement links TRBV28 to TRBJ2-7; TRBD2 matches at 9 bases. The V gene end was trimmed by 2 bases and the J gene end by 0 bases; junction bases not matched to a gene: 2. The CDR3 extends over 15 amino acids. The germline V gene encodes CDR1 MDHEN and CDR2 SYDVKM.

The chain uses TRBV7-9 and TRBJ2-7; 7 bases agree with TRBD2. V lost 4 bases to trimming and J lost 3 bases; unmatched junction nucleotides: 12. Per germline, CDR1 SEHNR and CDR2 FQNEAQ (reference sequence). The CDR3 contains 16 residues. The CDR3 sequence: CASSSFVRTSYYEQYF. CDR3 DNA sequence: TGTGCCAGCAGCTCGTTTGTGAGGACTAGTTACTACGAGCAGTACTTC.

The chain has TRBV6-5 and TRBJ1-2; a weak D match, TRBD1 (6 bases). The V end lost 4 bases, the J end lost 4 bases, and 10 bases lay between the germline ends. The germline V gene encodes CDR1 MNHEY and CDR2 SVGAGI. This CDR3 is 13 amino acids long. This chain's CDR3 is CASSSGQSYGYTF. The CDR3 DNA is TGTGCCAGCAGTTCAGGACAGAGCTATGGCTACACCTTC.

This sequence joins TRBV25-1 and TRBJ1-2; maybe TRBD1 (6 bases). The CDR3 contains 11 residues. Trimming stripped 7 bases from V and 7 bases from J, with 10 bases between. The V gene's germline CDR1 is MGHDK and CDR2 SYGVNS. CDR3 nucleotide sequence: TGTGCCAGCACAGGGGCGGCTGGCTACACCTTC. Translating gives CASTGAAGYTF.

The rearrangement joins TRBV9 to TRBJ2-6; 7 bases are shared with TRBD1. Germline CDR1 SGDLS, CDR2 YYNGEE. Trimming took 3 bases from V and 0 from J; bases not matched to a gene: 9. The CDR3 extends over 18 amino acids. CDR3 loop: CASSAQGQTRSGANVLTF. The CDR3 bases are TGTGCCAGCAGCGCACAGGGACAGACCCGCTCTGGGGCCAACGTCCTGACTTTC.

V and J are TRBV30 and TRBJ2-5; D is unclear. Germline V gene sequence: CDR1 GTSNPN, CDR2 SVGIG (reference sequence). Trimming pared 1 base from V and 1 base from J, leaving 7 bases between. The CDR3 extends over 13 amino acids. CDR3 protein: CAWSGEAQETQYF. The CDR3 DNA sequence: TGTGCCTGGAGTGGAGAAGCCCAAGAGACCCAGTACTTC.

In nucleotides, the CDR3 is TGTGCCAGCAGCTTCGGCGGGAGGGCCGGATCCTACGAGCAGTACTTC. This sequence encodes CASSFGGRAGSYEQYF. The genes are TRBV5-4 and TRBJ2-7; TRBD2 aligns across 9 bases. Looked up from germline, CDR1 is SGHNT and CDR2 is YYREEE (reference sequence). V lost 2 bases and J lost 1; bases outside the gene matches: 7. The CDR3 covers 16 residues.

The chain joins TRBV5-3 to TRBJ1-1; 9 nucleotides match TRBD1. TRBV5-3 is classed as an ORF, of uncertain function. J gave up 4 bases and V 7 bases, and 14 bases lay outside the gene matches. This CDR3 has 16 amino acids. The CDR3 DNA sequence: TGTGCCAGAGGAGAAGTCTTTACAGGGGGCGGCACTGAAGCTTTCTTT. This gives the protein CARGEVFTGGGTEAFF.

V and J are TRBV30 and TRBJ2-7, with 9 bases matching TRBD1. The V gene end was trimmed by 1 base and the J gene end by 5 bases; junction bases not matched to a gene: 3. This CDR3 has 13 residues. Looked up from germline, CDR1 is GTSNPN and CDR2 is SVGIG (reference sequence). The CDR3 reads CAWSGTGANEQYF. DNA for the CDR3: TGTGCCTGGAGTGGGACAGGGGCTAACGAGCAGTACTTC. The full variable domain, with the rest looked up from reference TRBV30 and TRBJ2-7, is SQTIHQWPATLVQPVGSPLSLECTVEGTSNPNLYWYRQAAGRGLQLLFYSVGIGQISSEVPQNLSASRPQDRQFILSSKKLLLSDSGFYLCAWSGTGANEQYFGPGTRLTVT.

In its sample, this clone was seen a few times. V and J are TRBV5-1 and TRBJ1-4; D gene ambiguous. The germline V gene encodes CDR1 SGHRS and CDR2 YFSETQ. Trimming cost V 2 bases and J 3 bases, with 11 bases left between them. The CDR3 extends over 15 amino acids. The chain's CDR3 is CASSFGSPANEKLFF. CDR3 in DNA: TGCGCCAGCAGCTTCGGTTCACCGGCTAATGAAAAACTGTTTTTT.

In its sample, this clone was seen a few times. This chain links TRBV30 with TRBJ1-1; D is unclear. The CDR3 contains 12 residues. The V gene's germline CDR1 is GTSNPN and CDR2 SVGIG (reference sequence). Deletions cut 4 bases from V and 5 bases from J, with 11 bases between. The CDR3 spells CAWKGGRTEAFF. The CDR3 DNA reads TGTGCCTGGAAGGGAGGAAGGACTGAAGCTTTCTTT.

This clone turned up a few times. This chain joins TRBV10-2 and TRBJ2-2; tentatively, D is TRBD1 (7 bases). Germline CDR1 WSHSY, CDR2 SAAADI. The CDR3 runs to 13 residues. The V end lost 8 bases, the J end lost 9 bases, and 16 bases lay between the germline ends. The CDR3 region is CASRSGGFRELFF. CDR3 DNA sequence: TGCGCCAGCCGATCAGGGGGGTTTAGGGAGCTGTTTTTT.

This clone was seen a single time. This chain connects TRBV5-6 to TRBJ2-1; 8 nucleotides align to TRBD2. The CDR3 sequence is 14 residues long. CDR1 is SGHDT and CDR2 is YYEEEE in the germline V gene. The J segment lost 5 bases and the V segment lost 7 bases, leaving 8 bases of the junction unmatched. Written as DNA, the CDR3 is TGTGCCAGCTACGGGACTAGAACCGACAATGAGCAGTTCTTC. Amino acid sequence: CASYGTRTDNEQFF.

J is TRBJ2-1 and V is TRBV29-1, with D perhaps TRBD1 (6 bases). The CDR3 length is 14 residues. Per germline, CDR1 SQVTM and CDR2 ANQGSEA. The V and J ends lost 6 bases and 0 bases respectively, with 12 bases between them. The CDR3 region has the DNA TGCAGCGTGGGGCCAGGGGTCTCCTACAATGAGCAGTTCTTC. It yields the protein CSVGPGVSYNEQFF.

Here the CDR3 DNA reads TGTGCCTGTCGGACAGGGCGAGACGGAGAGACCCAGTACTTC. It specifies CACRTGRDGETQYF. This chain uses TRBV30 with TRBJ2-5, with 8 bases identical to TRBD1. Germline V gene lookup returns CDR1 GTSNPN and CDR2 SVGIG (reference sequence). The CDR3 is 14 residues long. The trim removed 6 bases at V and 4 bases at J, leaving 10 bases unmatched.

The V and J genes are TRBV5-1 and TRBJ1-1; the D gene is possibly TRBD1 (6 bases). Trimming left V 4 bases short and J 5 bases short, with 15 bases between. The CDR3 consists of 14 residues. The V gene's germline CDR1 is SGHRS and CDR2 YFSETQ. CDR3 DNA sequence: TGCGCCAGCAGCCCGACAGGAGCCGTAACTGAAGCTTTCTTT. Amino acid sequence: CASSPTGAVTEAFF.

The chain has TRBV14 and TRBJ2-7, with D tentatively TRBD1 (6 bases). This CDR3 has 14 residues. Germline V gene data show CDR1 as SGHDN and CDR2 as FVKESK. Trimming cost V 3 bases and J 5 bases, with 14 bases left between them. The CDR3 loop reads CASSHRTVSHEQYF. CDR3 sequence (DNA): TGTGCCAGCAGCCACCGGACAGTGTCCCACGAGCAGTACTTC.

V gene TRBV4-1 combines with J gene TRBJ2-7; 10 bases fit TRBD2. This CDR3 has 17 residues. Germline V gene data show CDR1 as MGHRA and CDR2 as YSYEKL. The ends lost 4 bases at V and 4 bases at J; junction bases unmatched: 13. CDR3 protein: CASSPPTLGLATYEQYF. The CDR3 DNA sequence: TGCGCCAGCAGCCCACCCACGCTGGGACTAGCGACATACGAGCAGTACTTC.

The J gene is TRBJ1-4, the V gene TRBV30, with a weak D call TRBD1 (6 bases). The germline CDR1 and CDR2 sequences are GTSNPN and SVGIG (reference sequence). The CDR3 sequence is 15 residues long. Trimming stripped 0 bases from V and 8 bases from J, with 16 bases between. The CDR3 here is CAWSVGFTGLEKLFF. CDR3 sequence (DNA): TGTGCCTGGAGTGTAGGGTTTACAGGGTTGGAAAAACTGTTTTTT.

The V gene is TRBV4-1, the J gene TRBJ2-1, with TRBD2 matching over 9 bases. V dropped 4 bases and J dropped 6; count of bases not matched to a gene: 13. CDR3 length: 17 amino acids. Germline loops: CDR1 MGHRA, CDR2 YSYEKL. The CDR3 DNA is TGCGCCAGCAGCCTAGCGGGGGCTGGCGGGAGCCTCAATGAGCAGTTCTTC. Translation gives CASSLAGAGGSLNEQFF.

The chain has TRBV5-6 and TRBJ2-7, with TRBD1 identical over 7 bases. CDR3 length equals 13 residues. The germline V gene encodes CDR1 SGHDT and CDR2 YYEEEE. The V gene end was trimmed by 5 bases and the J gene end by 2 bases; junction bases not matched to a gene: 4. The CDR3 bases are TGTGCCAGCAGTTCAACAGGGGCCTACGAGCAGTACTTC. It yields the protein CASSSTGAYEQYF.

The V gene is TRBV6-1, the J gene TRBJ2-2; TRBD2 aligns across 7 bases. Trimming took 4 bases from V and 1 from J; bases not matched to a gene: 0. Looked up from germline, CDR1 is MNHNS and CDR2 is SASEGT. The CDR3 is 14 residues long. CDR3 sequence reads: CASSGGRNTGELFF. The CDR3 nucleotides are TGTGCCAGCAGTGGCGGGAGGAACACCGGGGAGCTGTTTTTT.

The chain couples TRBV7-2 to TRBJ2-1; TRBD2 matches at 7 bases. Trimming cost V 1 base and J 8 bases; bases outside gene matches: 8. Germline V gene data show CDR1 as SGHTA and CDR2 as FQGNSA. The CDR3 spans 15 residues. CDR3: CASSLVQAGYDEQFF. Written as DNA, the CDR3 is TGTGCCAGCAGCTTAGTCCAAGCGGGATATGATGAGCAGTTCTTC. Based on the CDR3 plus reference TRBV7-2 and TRBJ2-1, the full variable domain is GAGVSQSPSNKVTEKGKDVELRCDPISGHTALYWYRQSLGQGLEFLIYFQGNSAPDKSGLPSDRFSAERTGGSVSTLTIQRTQQEDSAVYLCASSLVQAGYDEQFFGPGTRLTVL.